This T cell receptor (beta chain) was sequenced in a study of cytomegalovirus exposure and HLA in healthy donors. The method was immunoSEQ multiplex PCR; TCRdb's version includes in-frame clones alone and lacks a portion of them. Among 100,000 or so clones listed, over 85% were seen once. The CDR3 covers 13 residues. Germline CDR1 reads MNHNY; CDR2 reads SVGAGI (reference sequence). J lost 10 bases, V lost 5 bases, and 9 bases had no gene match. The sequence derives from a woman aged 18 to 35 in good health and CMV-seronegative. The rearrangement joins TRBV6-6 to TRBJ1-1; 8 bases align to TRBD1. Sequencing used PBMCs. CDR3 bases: TGTGCCAGCAGTCCCGGACAGGGAAGGGCAGCTTTCTTT. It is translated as CASSPGQGRAAFF.